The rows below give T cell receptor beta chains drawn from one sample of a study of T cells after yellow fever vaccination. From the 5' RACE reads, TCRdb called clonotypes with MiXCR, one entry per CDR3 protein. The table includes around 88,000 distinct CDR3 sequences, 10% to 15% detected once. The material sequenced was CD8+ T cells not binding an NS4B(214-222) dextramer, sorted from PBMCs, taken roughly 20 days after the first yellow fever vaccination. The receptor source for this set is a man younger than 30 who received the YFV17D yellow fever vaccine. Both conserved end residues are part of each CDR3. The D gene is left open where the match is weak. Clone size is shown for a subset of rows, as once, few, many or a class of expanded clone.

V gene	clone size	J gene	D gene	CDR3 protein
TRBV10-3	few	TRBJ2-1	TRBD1	CAISTRRDRGDEQFF
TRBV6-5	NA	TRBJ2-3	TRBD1	CASSYGRGIEDTQYF
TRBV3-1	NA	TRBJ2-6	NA	CASSPAAIPSGANVLTF
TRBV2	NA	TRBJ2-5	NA	CASIGKTQYF
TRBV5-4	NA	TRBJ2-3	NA	CASSLFGLTDTQYF
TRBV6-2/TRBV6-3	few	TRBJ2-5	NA	CASSYEGGGETQYF
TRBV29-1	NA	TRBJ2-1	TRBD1	CSVAGTGYFDEQFF
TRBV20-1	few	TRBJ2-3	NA	CSAPLGAATGTQYF
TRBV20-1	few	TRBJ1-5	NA	CSARGNRESQPQHF
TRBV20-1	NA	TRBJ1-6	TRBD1	CSANRDRGFSPLHF
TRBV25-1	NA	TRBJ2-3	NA	CASSEYVAATDTQYF
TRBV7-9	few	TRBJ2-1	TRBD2	CASSFHAGGHNEQFF
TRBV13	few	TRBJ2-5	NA	CASSLYLGHTQYF
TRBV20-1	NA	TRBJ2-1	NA	CSARDVRSSYNEQFF
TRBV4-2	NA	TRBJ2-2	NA	CASSQPTGELFF
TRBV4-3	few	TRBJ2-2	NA	CASSQVEGGPSNTGELFF
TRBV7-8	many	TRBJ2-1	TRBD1	CASSHKGAAYNEQFF
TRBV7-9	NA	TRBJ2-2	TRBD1	CASSSQGTGNTGELFF
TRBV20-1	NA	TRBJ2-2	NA	CSARDTGDYTGELFF
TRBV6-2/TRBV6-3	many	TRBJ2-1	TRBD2	CASYSTPGGNEQFF
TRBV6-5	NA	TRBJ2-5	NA	CASSYGTADETQYF
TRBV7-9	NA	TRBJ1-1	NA	CASSQTTGTNTEAFF
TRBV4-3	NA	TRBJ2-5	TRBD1	CASSRSWDSQETQYF
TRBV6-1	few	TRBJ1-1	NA	CASRNPVLSTEAFF
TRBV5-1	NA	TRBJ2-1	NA	CASSLSGSSEQFF
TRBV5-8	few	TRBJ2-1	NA	CASSLDSDNEQFF
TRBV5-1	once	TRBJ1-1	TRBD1	CASSLGQGFTEAFF
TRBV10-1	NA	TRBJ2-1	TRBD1	CASSAGTGPNEQFF
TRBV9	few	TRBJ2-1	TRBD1	CASSDITGTDRPYNEQFF
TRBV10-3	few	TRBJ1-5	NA	CAISELYLPGPNSNQPQHF
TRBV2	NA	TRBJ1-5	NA	CASSELAGRNQPQHF
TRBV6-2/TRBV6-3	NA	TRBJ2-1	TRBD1	CASSLGQWGGEQFF
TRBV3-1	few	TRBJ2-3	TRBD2	CASSQEGLAGDSFGDTQYF
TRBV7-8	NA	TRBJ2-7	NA	CASSLRASLFYEQYF
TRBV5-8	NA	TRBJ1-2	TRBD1	CASSFQGAQSYGYTF
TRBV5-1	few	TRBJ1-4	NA	CASSLLAREDEKLFF
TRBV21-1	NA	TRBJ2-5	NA	CASSKVGLADLYQETQYF
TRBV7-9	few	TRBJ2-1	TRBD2	CASSSLAGGPGEQFF
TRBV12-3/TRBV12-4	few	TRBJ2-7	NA	CASSLSLYEQYF
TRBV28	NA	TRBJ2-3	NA	CASSPRAPTDTQYF
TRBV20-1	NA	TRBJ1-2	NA	CSASEAGILYGYTF
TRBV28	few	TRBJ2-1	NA	CASSHAWMSSYNEQFF
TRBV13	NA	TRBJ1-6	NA	CASSLGTVSPLHF
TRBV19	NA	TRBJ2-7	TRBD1	CASSPWDSYEQYF
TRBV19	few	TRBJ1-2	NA	CASRTGTRYRSMDGYTF
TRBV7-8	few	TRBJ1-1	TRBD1	CASSSAGQGVTEAFF
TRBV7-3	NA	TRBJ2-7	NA	CASSRGSRPLEQYF
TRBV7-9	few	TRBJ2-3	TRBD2	CASGSVRAGGRTDTQYF
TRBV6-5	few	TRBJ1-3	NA	CASSYGALDTIYF
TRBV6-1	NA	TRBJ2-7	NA	CASSQSAPYEQYF
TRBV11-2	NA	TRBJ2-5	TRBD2	CASSQGTSGGQGGETQYF
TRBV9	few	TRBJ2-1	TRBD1	CASSALDRGYNEQFF
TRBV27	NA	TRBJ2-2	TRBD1	CASSPLREGQGTTGELFF